The present entry profiles one T cell receptor beta chain with its context. Using immunoSEQ multiplex PCR, the repertoire was profiled, and TCRdb retains in-frame clones only, with some absent. This table has around 180,000 clones, 89% appearing once. This entry is derived from a study of blood T cell repertoires in COVID-19. Study details: T cells, B-cell-depleted T cells, or PBMCs supplied cDNA or gDNA.

The cohort comprised adults aged about 18 to 100 years residing in 20 to 30 US areas. The J segment lost 6 bases and the V segment lost 4 bases, leaving 14 bases of the junction unmatched. The CDR3 has 17 amino acids. CDR1 SGHRS and CDR2 YFSETQ come from the germline V gene. Input material: PBMCs or T cells enriched from blood (not recorded which). This clonotype originated in a woman in her 40s with acute COVID-19. This chain joins TRBV5-1 and TRBJ2-1; 9 nucleotides match TRBD2. CDR3 bases: TGCGCCAGCAGCCGACAAATGACCGCGGGAGGGCTCAATGAGCAGTTCTTC. As protein: CASSRQMTAGGLNEQFF. Based on the CDR3 plus reference TRBV5-1 and TRBJ2-1, the full variable domain is KAGVTQTPRYLIKTRGQQVTLSCSPISGHRSVSWYQQTPGQGLQFLFEYFSETQRNKGNFPGRFSGRQFSNSRSEMNVSTLELGDSALYLCASSRQMTAGGLNEQFFGPGTRLTVL.